The next 6 T cell receptor beta chains were all read from a single sample in a study of shared clonotypes between healthy human individuals. This table comes from immunoSEQ multiplex PCR, and its TCRdb copy is limited to in-frame clones, with some not included. The repertoire holds about 1.4 million clones, around 95% seen once, with roughly 1.2% in the top ten. The sequencing sample was made of naive CD4+ T cells sorted from blood. This sample's subset: CD45RA+ positively selected. Receptor source: a man aged 25-45 years in good health.

The rearrangement joins TRBV28 to TRBJ2-7; 12 bases map to TRBD2. CDR1 is MDHEN, CDR2 SYDVKM, per germline. The CDR3 has 16 residues. The trim removed 5 bases at V and 3 bases at J, leaving 8 bases unmatched. The CDR3, as DNA: TGTGCCAGCAGTCAATACGGACTAGCGGGAAACTACGAGCAGTACTTC. This encodes CASSQYGLAGNYEQYF.

The rearrangement links TRBV18 to TRBJ1-1; TRBD1 aligns across 9 bases. The germline V gene has CDR1 KGHSH and CDR2 LQKENI. V shed 2 bases and J 3 bases; nucleotides not matched to a gene: 19. The CDR3 is 20 residues long. In DNA form, the CDR3 reads TGTGCCAGCTCACCAAGGGTCCTGGGACAGGGAAGTAGGGCTGACACTGAAGCTTTCTTT. Its translation: CASSPRVLGQGSRADTEAFF.

The chain links TRBV7-7 to TRBJ2-2, with 11 bases identical to TRBD2. Trimming removed 5 bases from V and 5 bases from J; junction bases left unmatched: 7. CDR1 and CDR2 (germline): SSHAT, FNYEAQ (reference sequence). There are 16 residues in the CDR3. The CDR3 loop reads CASSPSASGRTGELFF. In DNA, the CDR3 is TGTGCCAGCAGCCCCTCGGCTAGCGGGAGGACCGGGGAGCTGTTTTTT.

The rearrangement links TRBV28 to TRBJ1-4, with 9 bases matching TRBD1. J was trimmed by 3 bases and V by 5 bases; bases with no gene match: 7. Germline CDR1 is MDHEN and CDR2 is SYDVKM. The CDR3 totals 16 residues. The DNA for the CDR3 is TGTGCCAGCAGTCCAACAGGGGGCCGGGCTAATGAAAAACTGTTTTTT. Translated, it gives CASSPTGGRANEKLFF.

J is TRBJ2-3 and V is TRBV11-2, with no clear D. This CDR3 has 16 residues. Germline assignment: CDR1 SGHAT and CDR2 FQNNGV. Trimming cost V 2 bases and J 2 bases, with 14 bases left between them. CDR3 coding DNA: TGTGCCAGCAGCTTAAATTCACCTATCTTCACAGATACGCAGTATTTT. Translating gives CASSLNSPIFTDTQYF.

This clone appeared a single time. This specimen includes other DNA sequences encoding the same CDR3. The V call is TRBV11-2, the J call TRBJ2-7, with 10 bases aligning to TRBD2. Germline V gene data show CDR1 as SGHAT and CDR2 as FQNNGV. With 3 bases clipped from V and 4 bases from J, the junction kept 6 bases outside the gene matches. This CDR3 region has 15 residues. The CDR3 nucleotides are TGTGCCAGCAGCTTGGGCCTAGCGGGAGAATACGAGCAGTACTTC. Protein product: CASSLGLAGEYEQYF.